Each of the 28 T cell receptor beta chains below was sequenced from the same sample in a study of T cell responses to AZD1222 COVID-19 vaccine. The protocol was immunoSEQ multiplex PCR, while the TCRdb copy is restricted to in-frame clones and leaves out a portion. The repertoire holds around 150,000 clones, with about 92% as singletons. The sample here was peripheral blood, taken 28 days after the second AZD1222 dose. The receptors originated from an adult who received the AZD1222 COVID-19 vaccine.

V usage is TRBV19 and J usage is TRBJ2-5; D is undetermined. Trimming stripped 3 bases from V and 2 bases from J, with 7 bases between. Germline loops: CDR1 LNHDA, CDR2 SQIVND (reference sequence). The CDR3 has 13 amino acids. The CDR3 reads CASSIVGQETQYF. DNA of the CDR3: TGTGCCAGTAGTATCGTGGGTCAAGAGACCCAGTACTTC.

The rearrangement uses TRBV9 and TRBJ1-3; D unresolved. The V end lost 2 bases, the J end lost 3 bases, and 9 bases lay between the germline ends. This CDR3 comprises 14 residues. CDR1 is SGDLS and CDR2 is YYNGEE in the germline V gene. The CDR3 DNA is TGTGCCAGCAGCGTGTCCGGGAATGGAAACACCATATATTTT. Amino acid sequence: CASSVSGNGNTIYF. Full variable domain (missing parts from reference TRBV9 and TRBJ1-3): DSGVTQTPKHLITATGQRVTLRCSPRSGDLSVYWYQQSLDQGLQFLIQYYNGEERAKGNILERFSAQQFPDLHSELNLSSLELGDSALYFCASSVSGNGNTIYFGEGSWLTVV.

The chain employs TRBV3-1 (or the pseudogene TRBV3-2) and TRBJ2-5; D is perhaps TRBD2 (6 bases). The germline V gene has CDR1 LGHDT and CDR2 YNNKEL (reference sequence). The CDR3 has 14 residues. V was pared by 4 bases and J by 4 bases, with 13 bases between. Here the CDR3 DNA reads TGTGCCAGCAGCCCTATGGGGGGAGCAGAGACCCAGTACTTC. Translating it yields CASSPMGGAETQYF.

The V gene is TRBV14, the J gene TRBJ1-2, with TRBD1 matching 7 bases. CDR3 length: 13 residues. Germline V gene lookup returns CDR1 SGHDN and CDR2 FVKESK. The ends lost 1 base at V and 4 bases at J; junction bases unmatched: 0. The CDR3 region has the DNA TGTGCCAGCAGCCAAGGGACAGGCTATGGCTACACCTTC. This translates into CASSQGTGYGYTF.

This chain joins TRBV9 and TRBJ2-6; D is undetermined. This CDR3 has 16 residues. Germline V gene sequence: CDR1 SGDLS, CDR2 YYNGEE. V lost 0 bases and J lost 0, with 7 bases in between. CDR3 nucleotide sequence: TGTGCCAGCAGCGTAGGCGGAGCCTCTGGGGCCAACGTCCTGACTTTC. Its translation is CASSVGGASGANVLTF.

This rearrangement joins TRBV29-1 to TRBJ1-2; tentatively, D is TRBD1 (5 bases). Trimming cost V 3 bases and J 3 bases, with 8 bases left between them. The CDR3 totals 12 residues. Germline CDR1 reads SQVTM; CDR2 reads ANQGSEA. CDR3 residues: CSVDVGDYGYTF. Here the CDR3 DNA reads TGCAGCGTTGACGTAGGGGACTATGGCTACACCTTC. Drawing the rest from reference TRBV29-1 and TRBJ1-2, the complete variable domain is SAVISQKPSRDICQRGTSLTIQCQVDSQVTMMFWYRQQPGQSLTLIATANQGSEATYESGFVIDKFPISRPNLTFSTLTVSNMSPEDSSIYLCSVDVGDYGYTFGSGTRLTVV.

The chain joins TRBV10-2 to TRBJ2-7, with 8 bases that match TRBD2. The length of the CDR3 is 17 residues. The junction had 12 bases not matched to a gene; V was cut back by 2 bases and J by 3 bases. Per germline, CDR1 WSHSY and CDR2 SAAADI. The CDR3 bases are TGCGCCAGCAGTGAGACCTCCCTAAGCGGGGGACACTACGAGCAGTACTTC. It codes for CASSETSLSGGHYEQYF.

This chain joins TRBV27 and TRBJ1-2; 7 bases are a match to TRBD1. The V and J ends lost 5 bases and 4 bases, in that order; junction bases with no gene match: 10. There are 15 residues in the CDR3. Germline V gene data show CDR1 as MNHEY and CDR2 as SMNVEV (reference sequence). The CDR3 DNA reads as TGTGCCAGCAGTCGGACCGGGACAGCCAGCTATGGCTACACCTTC. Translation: CASSRTGTASYGYTF.

CDR3 loop: CASSWRAAYGYTF. The CDR3 DNA follows: TGTGCCAGTAGTTGGAGAGCCGCCTATGGCTACACCTTC. The V and J genes are TRBV19 and TRBJ1-2; D is ambiguous. From germline, CDR1 is LNHDA and CDR2 SQIVND (reference sequence). This CDR3 spans 13 amino acids. Trimming cost V 5 bases and J 4 bases, with 11 bases left between them. The whole variable domain, filled in from reference TRBV19 and TRBJ1-2, reads DGGITQSPKYLFRKEGQNVTLSCEQNLNHDAMYWYRQDPGQGLRLIYYSQIVNDFQKGDIAEGYSVSREKKESFPLTVTSAQKNPTAFYLCASSWRAAYGYTFGSGTRLTVV.

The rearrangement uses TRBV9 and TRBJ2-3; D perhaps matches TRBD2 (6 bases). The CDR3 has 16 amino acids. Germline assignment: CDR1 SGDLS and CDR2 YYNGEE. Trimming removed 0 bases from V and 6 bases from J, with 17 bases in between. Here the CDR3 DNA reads TGTGCCAGCAGCGTAGATCTTTCCGGGGGTGTGGATACGCAGTATTTT. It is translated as CASSVDLSGGVDTQYF.

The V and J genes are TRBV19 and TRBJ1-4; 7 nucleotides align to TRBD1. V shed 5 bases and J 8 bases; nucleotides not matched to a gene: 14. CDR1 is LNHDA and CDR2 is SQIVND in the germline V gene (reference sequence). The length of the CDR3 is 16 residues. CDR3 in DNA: TGTGCCAGTAGTCCGACGAACAGGGGTTTATTAGAAAAACTGTTTTTT. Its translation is CASSPTNRGLLEKLFF. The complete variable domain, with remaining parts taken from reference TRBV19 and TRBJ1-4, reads DGGITQSPKYLFRKEGQNVTLSCEQNLNHDAMYWYRQDPGQGLRLIYYSQIVNDFQKGDIAEGYSVSREKKESFPLTVTSAQKNPTAFYLCASSPTNRGLLEKLFFGSGTQLSVL.

The CDR3 DNA reads as TGTGCCAGTTCCGGGACAGATAACACTGAAGCTTTCTTT. Protein: CASSGTDNTEAFF. The rearrangement links TRBV2 to TRBJ1-1; 7 nucleotides match TRBD1. V lost 9 bases and J lost 2; bases outside the gene matches: 6. Germline-derived CDR1 and CDR2 are SNHLY and FYNNEI. The CDR3 is made up of 13 amino acids.

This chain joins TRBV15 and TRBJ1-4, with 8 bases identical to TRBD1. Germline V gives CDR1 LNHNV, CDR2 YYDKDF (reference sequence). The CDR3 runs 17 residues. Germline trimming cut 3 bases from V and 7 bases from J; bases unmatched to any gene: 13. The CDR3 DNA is TGTGCCACCAGCAGGCCGCTTGACAGGGGATTTGGTGAAAAACTGTTTTTT. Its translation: CATSRPLDRGFGEKLFF.

Written as DNA, the CDR3 is TGTGCCAGTAACCGCCAGGGCCGAGCTTCGGATTCACCCCTCCACTTT. Residues: CASNRQGRASDSPLHF. The chain employs TRBV19 and TRBJ1-6, with D possibly being TRBD1 (5 bases). Trimming took off 7 bases at V and 8 bases at J, with 21 bases between the two ends. The CDR3 is 16 residues long. Germline lookup yields CDR1 LNHDA and CDR2 SQIVND (reference sequence).

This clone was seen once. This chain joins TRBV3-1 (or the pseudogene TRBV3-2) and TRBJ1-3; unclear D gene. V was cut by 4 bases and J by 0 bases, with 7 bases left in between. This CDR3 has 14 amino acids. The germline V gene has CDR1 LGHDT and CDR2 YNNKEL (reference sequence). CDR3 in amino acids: CASSPFPSGNTIYF. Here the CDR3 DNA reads TGTGCCAGCAGCCCTTTTCCCTCTGGAAACACCATATATTTT.

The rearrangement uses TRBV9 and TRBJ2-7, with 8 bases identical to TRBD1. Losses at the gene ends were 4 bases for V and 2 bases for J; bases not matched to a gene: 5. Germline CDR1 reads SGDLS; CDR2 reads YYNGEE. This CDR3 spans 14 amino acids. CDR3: CASSPQGQAYEQYF. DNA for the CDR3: TGTGCCAGCAGCCCACAGGGACAGGCCTACGAGCAGTACTTC.

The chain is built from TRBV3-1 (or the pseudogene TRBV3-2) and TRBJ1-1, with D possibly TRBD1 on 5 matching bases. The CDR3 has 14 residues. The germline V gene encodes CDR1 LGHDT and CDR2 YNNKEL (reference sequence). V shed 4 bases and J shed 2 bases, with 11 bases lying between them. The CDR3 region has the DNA TGTGCCAGCAGCCGGGAGGGGTCCAACACTGAAGCTTTCTTT. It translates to CASSREGSNTEAFF.

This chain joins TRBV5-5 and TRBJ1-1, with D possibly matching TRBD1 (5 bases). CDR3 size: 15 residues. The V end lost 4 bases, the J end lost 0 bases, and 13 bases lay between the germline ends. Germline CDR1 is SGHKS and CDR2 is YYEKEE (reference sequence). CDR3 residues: CASSPRAGMNTEAFF. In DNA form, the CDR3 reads TGTGCCAGCAGCCCGAGGGCAGGGATGAACACTGAAGCTTTCTTT.

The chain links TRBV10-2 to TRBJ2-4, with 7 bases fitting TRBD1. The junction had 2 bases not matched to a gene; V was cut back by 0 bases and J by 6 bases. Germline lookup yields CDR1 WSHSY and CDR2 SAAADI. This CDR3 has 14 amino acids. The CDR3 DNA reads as TGCGCCAGCAGTGAGTCGGCAGGGGGAAACATTCAGTACTTC. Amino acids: CASSESAGGNIQYF.

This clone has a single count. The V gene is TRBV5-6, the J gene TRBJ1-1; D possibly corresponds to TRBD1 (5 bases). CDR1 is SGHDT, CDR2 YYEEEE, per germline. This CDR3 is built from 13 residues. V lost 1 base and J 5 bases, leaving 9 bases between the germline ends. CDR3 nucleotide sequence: TGTGCCAGCAGCTTGCAGGGTTGGACTGAAGCTTTCTTT. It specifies CASSLQGWTEAFF.

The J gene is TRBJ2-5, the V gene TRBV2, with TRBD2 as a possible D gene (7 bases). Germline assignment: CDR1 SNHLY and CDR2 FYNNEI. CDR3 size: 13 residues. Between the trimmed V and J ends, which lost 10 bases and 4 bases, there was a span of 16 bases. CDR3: CATTREGGETQYF. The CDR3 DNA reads TGTGCCACCACAAGGGAGGGGGGAGAGACCCAGTACTTC.

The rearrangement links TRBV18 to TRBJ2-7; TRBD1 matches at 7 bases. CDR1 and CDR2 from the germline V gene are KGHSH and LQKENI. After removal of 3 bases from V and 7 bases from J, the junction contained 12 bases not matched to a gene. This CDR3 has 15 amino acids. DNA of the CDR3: TGTGCCAGCTCACCCGAACAGGGGTCCCTTCTTGAGCAGTACTTC. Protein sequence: CASSPEQGSLLEQYF.

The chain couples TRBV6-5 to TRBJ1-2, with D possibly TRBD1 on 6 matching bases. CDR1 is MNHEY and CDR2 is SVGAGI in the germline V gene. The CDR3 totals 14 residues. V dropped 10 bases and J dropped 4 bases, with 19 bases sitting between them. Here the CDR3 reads CATLPVGGPYGYTF. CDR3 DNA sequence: TGTGCCACCCTACCCGTTGGGGGGCCCTATGGCTACACCTTC.

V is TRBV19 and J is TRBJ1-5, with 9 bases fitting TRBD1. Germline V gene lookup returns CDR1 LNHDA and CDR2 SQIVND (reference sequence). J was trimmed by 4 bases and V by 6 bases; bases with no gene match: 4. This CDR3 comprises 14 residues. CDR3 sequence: CASRAGTGNQPQHF. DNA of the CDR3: TGTGCCAGTAGGGCCGGGACAGGGAATCAGCCCCAGCATTTT.

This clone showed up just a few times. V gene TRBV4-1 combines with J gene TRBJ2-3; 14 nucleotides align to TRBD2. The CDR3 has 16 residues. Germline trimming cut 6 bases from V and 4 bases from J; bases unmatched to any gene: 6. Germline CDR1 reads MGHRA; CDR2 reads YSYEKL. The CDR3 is CASRQTSGGAPDTQYF. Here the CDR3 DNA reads TGCGCCAGCAGGCAGACTAGCGGGGGGGCCCCAGATACGCAGTATTTT.

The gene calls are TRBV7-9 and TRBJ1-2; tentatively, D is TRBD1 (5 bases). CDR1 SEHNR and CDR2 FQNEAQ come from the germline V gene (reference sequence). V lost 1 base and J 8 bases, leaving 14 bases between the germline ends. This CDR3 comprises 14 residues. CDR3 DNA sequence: TGTGCCAGCAGCTTAGATGGGCAGGGCGGAGGCTACACCTTC. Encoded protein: CASSLDGQGGGYTF.

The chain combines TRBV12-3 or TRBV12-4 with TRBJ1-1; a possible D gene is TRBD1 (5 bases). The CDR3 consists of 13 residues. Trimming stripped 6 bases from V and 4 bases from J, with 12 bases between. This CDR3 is CASSQGWGTEAFF. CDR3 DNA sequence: TGTGCCAGCAGCCAGGGATGGGGCACTGAAGCTTTCTTT.

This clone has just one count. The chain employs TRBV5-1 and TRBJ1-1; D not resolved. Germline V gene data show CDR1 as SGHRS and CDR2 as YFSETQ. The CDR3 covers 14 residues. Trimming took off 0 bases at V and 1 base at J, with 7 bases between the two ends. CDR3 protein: CASSLEPENTEAFF. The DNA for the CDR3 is TGCGCCAGCAGCTTGGAACCCGAGAACACTGAAGCTTTCTTT.